This is a list of T cell receptor beta chains from one sample in a study of blood T cell repertoires in COVID-19. The protocol was immunoSEQ multiplex PCR, while the TCRdb copy is restricted to in-frame clones and leaves out a portion. The table lists fewer than 500,000 clones, roughly 90% of them singletons. What was sequenced was PBMCs or T cells enriched from blood (not recorded which). Source of these receptors: a woman aged 25 to 45 with acute COVID-19. The CDR3 runs from the conserved cysteine through the conserved F or W. A D gene is named only where the DNA matches it firmly. Size tells how often a clone was seen (once, few, many) or the class of an expanded clone, and some rows leave it out.

length: 11; size: few; J: TRBJ2-3; D: .; V: TRBV5-6; CDR3: CASSRTDTQYF; DNA: TGTGCCAGCAGTCGGACAGATACGCAGTATTTT
length: 13; size: .; J: TRBJ2-5; D: .; V: TRBV27; CDR3: CASSLWAQETQYF; DNA: TGTGCCAGCAGTTTATGGGCCCAAGAGACCCAGTACTTC
length: 14; size: .; J: TRBJ1-6; D: TRBD1; V: TRBV7-8; CDR3: CASSYRDRGSPLHF; DNA: TGTGCCAGCAGCTACCGGGACAGGGGATCACCCCTCCACTTT
length: 15; size: .; J: TRBJ1-2; D: TRBD1; V: TRBV13; CDR3: CASSPQEGAYYGYTF; DNA: TGTGCCAGCAGCCCTCAAGAGGGGGCCTACTATGGCTACACCTTC
length: 18; size: .; J: TRBJ1-6; D: .; V: TRBV6-2/TRBV6-3; CDR3: CASSSGGGTGIYNSPLHF; DNA: TGTGCCAGCAGCTCCGGAGGAGGGACGGGGATCTATAATTCACCCCTCCACTTT
length: 15; size: .; J: TRBJ2-7; D: TRBD2; V: TRBV27; CDR3: CASSFVRGGHYEQYF; DNA: TGTGCCAGCAGTTTCGTGCGGGGGGGCCACTACGAGCAGTACTTC
length: 14; size: once; J: TRBJ2-3; D: .; V: TRBV11-1; CDR3: CASSWRTPTDTQYF; DNA: TGTGCCAGCAGCTGGAGGACGCCTACCGATACGCAGTATTTT
length: 15; size: .; J: TRBJ1-2; D: TRBD1; V: TRBV9; CDR3: CASNQGDAGLQGYTF; DNA: TGTGCCAGCAATCAGGGGGACGCTGGACTACAGGGCTACACCTTC
length: 15; size: .; J: TRBJ1-3; D: .; V: TRBV7-2; CDR3: CASSFVQNSGNTIYF; DNA: TGTGCCAGCAGCTTCGTCCAGAACTCTGGAAACACCATATATTTT
length: 16; size: .; J: TRBJ1-3; D: .; V: TRBV3-1/TRBV3-2; CDR3: CASSLEQEITGNTIYF; DNA: TGTGCCAGCAGCTTAGAACAGGAAATTACTGGAAACACCATATATTTT
length: 13; size: .; J: TRBJ2-1; D: .; V: TRBV4-3; CDR3: CASSVLVFNEQFF; DNA: TGCGCCAGCAGCGTCCTAGTTTTTAATGAGCAGTTCTTC
length: 16; size: .; J: TRBJ1-3; D: .; V: TRBV19; CDR3: CASVDQVSNSGNTIYF; DNA: TGTGCCAGTGTTGATCAGGTTTCCAACTCTGGAAACACCATATATTTT
length: 15; size: .; J: TRBJ2-2; D: .; V: TRBV19; CDR3: CASSIQASGSGELFF; DNA: TGTGCCAGTAGTATCCAGGCTTCGGGGTCCGGGGAGCTGTTTTTT
length: 15; size: .; J: TRBJ2-7; D: .; V: TRBV3-1/TRBV3-2; CDR3: CASSKAAGASYEQYF; DNA: TGTGCCAGCAGCAAAGCCGCGGGGGCGTCCTACGAGCAGTACTTC
length: 14; size: .; J: TRBJ1-2; D: TRBD1; V: TRBV5-4; CDR3: CASSLQDRSYGYTF; DNA: TGTGCCAGCAGCCTACAGGACAGGAGCTATGGCTACACCTTC
length: 15; size: .; J: TRBJ2-7; D: TRBD2; V: TRBV4-1; CDR3: CASSEDSGGSYEQYF; DNA: TGCGCCAGCAGTGAGGATAGCGGGGGATCCTACGAGCAGTACTTC
length: 13; size: .; J: TRBJ2-7; D: .; V: TRBV7-9; CDR3: CASSLSTATRLYF; DNA: TGTGCCAGCAGCTTATCGACAGCAACACGCTTGTACTTC
length: 17; size: .; J: TRBJ2-1; D: .; V: TRBV7-3; CDR3: CASSHWGQQTVGNEQFF; DNA: TGTGCCAGCAGCCATTGGGGCCAACAAACGGTGGGCAATGAGCAGTTCTTC
length: 11; size: .; J: TRBJ1-5; D: .; V: TRBV6-5; CDR3: CASRAQGFQHF; DNA: TGTGCCAGCAGGGCCCAGGGGTTCCAGCATTTT
length: 16; size: .; J: TRBJ1-4; D: .; V: TRBV7-2; CDR3: CASSLAMGARGEKLFF; DNA: TGTGCCAGCAGCTTAGCGATGGGGGCCCGGGGTGAAAAACTGTTTTTT
length: 19; size: once; J: TRBJ2-1; D: TRBD2; V: TRBV24-1; CDR3: CATSDRRLLLAGDYNEQFF; DNA: TGTGCCACCAGTGATCGCCGTCTCTTACTAGCGGGGGATTACAATGAGCAGTTCTTC
length: 14; size: .; J: TRBJ2-7; D: TRBD2; V: TRBV5-1; CDR3: CASTREGWNYEQYF; DNA: TGCGCCAGCACCCGGGAGGGGTGGAACTACGAGCAGTACTTC
length: 15; size: .; J: TRBJ1-1; D: .; V: TRBV18; CDR3: CASSPMATMNTEAFF; DNA: TGTGCCAGCTCACCAATGGCAACCATGAACACTGAAGCTTTCTTT
length: 16; size: .; J: TRBJ2-2; D: TRBD2; V: TRBV2; CDR3: CASRSLRGVSTGELFF; DNA: TGTGCCAGCAGATCCCTCCGGGGGGTGAGCACCGGGGAGCTGTTTTTT
length: 16; size: .; J: TRBJ1-6; D: .; V: TRBV4-3; CDR3: CASSQVTGGYNSPLHF; DNA: TGCGCCAGCAGCCAGGTTACAGGAGGGTATAATTCACCCCTCCACTTT
length: 16; size: few; J: TRBJ2-2; D: TRBD1; V: TRBV9; CDR3: CASSVLTGKEAGELFF; DNA: TGTGCCAGCAGCGTCCTGACAGGGAAAGAGGCCGGGGAGCTGTTTTTT
length: 14; size: .; J: TRBJ2-7; D: TRBD1; V: TRBV6-5; CDR3: CASTPGQVSYEQYF; DNA: TGTGCCAGCACCCCCGGACAGGTGTCCTACGAGCAGTACTTC
length: 15; size: once; J: TRBJ2-3; D: TRBD2; V: TRBV7-3; CDR3: CASSLGLAGTDTQYF; DNA: TGTGCCAGCAGCTTAGGACTAGCGGGCACAGATACGCAGTATTTT
length: 16; size: few; J: TRBJ1-2; D: .; V: TRBV7-2; CDR3: CASSYYAGAANYGYTF; DNA: TGTGCCAGCAGCTACTACGCAGGGGCAGCTAACTATGGCTACACCTTC
length: 11; size: .; J: TRBJ2-1; D: .; V: TRBV12-3/TRBV12-4; CDR3: CASSLEEEQFF; DNA: TGTGCCAGCAGTTTAGAGGAGGAGCAGTTCTTC
length: 15; size: .; J: TRBJ1-1; D: TRBD1; V: TRBV4-3; CDR3: CASSQGTGRYTEAFF; DNA: TGCGCCAGCAGCCAAGGGACAGGGAGGTACACTGAAGCTTTCTTT
length: 14; size: .; J: TRBJ1-4; D: TRBD1; V: TRBV18; CDR3: CASSQLQGNEKLFF; DNA: TGTGCCAGCTCACAACTACAGGGGAATGAAAAACTGTTTTTT
length: 16; size: .; J: TRBJ2-5; D: TRBD2; V: TRBV7-2; CDR3: CASSLGPSGGQETQYF; DNA: TGTGCCAGCAGCTTAGGGCCTAGCGGGGGGCAAGAGACCCAGTACTTC
length: 13; size: .; J: TRBJ2-1; D: .; V: TRBV29-1; CDR3: CSVVQASYNEQFF; DNA: TGCAGCGTTGTACAGGCCTCCTACAATGAGCAGTTCTTC
length: 17; size: .; J: TRBJ1-1; D: TRBD1; V: TRBV9; CDR3: CASSDRDRGILNTEAFF; DNA: TGTGCCAGCAGCGACCGGGACAGGGGTATCTTGAACACTGAAGCTTTCTTT
length: 14; size: .; J: TRBJ1-1; D: TRBD1; V: TRBV4-1; CDR3: CASSQEDRVGEAFF; DNA: TGCGCCAGCAGCCAGGAAGACAGGGTAGGTGAAGCTTTCTTT
length: 12; size: .; J: TRBJ2-3; D: .; V: TRBV30; CDR3: CAWNLGADTQYF; DNA: TGTGCCTGGAACTTGGGCGCAGATACGCAGTATTTT
length: 18; size: once; J: TRBJ2-7; D: .; V: TRBV4-1; CDR3: CASSQDSPTGRHSYEQYF; DNA: TGCGCCAGCAGCCAAGACAGTCCGACAGGTAGACACTCCTACGAGCAGTACTTC
length: 15; size: .; J: TRBJ2-1; D: .; V: TRBV28; CDR3: CASSFNPGYTSEQFF; DNA: TGTGCCAGCAGTTTTAACCCAGGATATACAAGTGAGCAGTTCTTC
length: 17; size: .; J: TRBJ2-1; D: TRBD1; V: TRBV10-3; CDR3: CAILGEGGTVPYNEQFF; DNA: TGTGCCATCCTGGGGGAAGGGGGCACAGTTCCCTACAATGAGCAGTTCTTC
length: 17; size: .; J: TRBJ2-1; D: TRBD1; V: TRBV27; CDR3: CASSLLNRGSSYNEQFF; DNA: TGTGCCAGCAGTTTACTCAACAGGGGGAGCTCCTACAATGAGCAGTTCTTC
length: 14; size: once; J: TRBJ2-5; D: TRBD1; V: TRBV29-1; CDR3: CSGRLTGKQETQYF; DNA: TGCAGCGGAAGATTGACAGGGAAACAAGAGACCCAGTACTTC
length: 13; size: .; J: TRBJ1-1; D: .; V: TRBV29-1; CDR3: CSVSFTVNTEAFF; DNA: TGCAGCGTCTCTTTTACAGTGAACACTGAAGCTTTCTTT
length: 18; size: .; J: TRBJ1-6; D: .; V: TRBV5-1; CDR3: CASSPWSTESSYNSPLHF; DNA: TGCGCCAGCAGCCCCTGGTCGACAGAAAGCTCCTATAATTCACCCCTCCACTTT
length: 14; size: few; J: TRBJ1-2; D: .; V: TRBV4-1; CDR3: CASSLEAGSYGYTF; DNA: TGCGCCAGCAGCCTAGAGGCAGGATCTTATGGCTACACCTTC
length: 16; size: .; J: TRBJ1-3; D: .; V: TRBV19; CDR3: CASSIRSPGPGNTIYF; DNA: TGTGCCAGTAGTATCAGGTCCCCAGGTCCCGGAAACACCATATATTTT